A selection of T cell receptor beta chains follows, all from one sample in a study of CD8 T cells in ankylosing spondylitis. TCRdb recomputed calls from the 5' RACE reads with MiXCR, one row per CDR3 protein. This table holds 290,000 or so distinct CDR3 sequences, roughly 20% found once. Material: blood, either unsorted or a sorted T cell fraction (not recorded which). The receptors stem from a female donor with ankylosing spondylitis or in good health (not recorded which). Both conserved end residues are part of each CDR3. D genes are given only for firm matches. Clone size, where shown, is once, few, many, or a class for clones that have expanded.

>-|-|TRBV20-1|TRBJ2-7
TGCAGTGCCAGAGTGCGTGAAGCAAGCTACGAGCAGTACTTC
CSARVREASYEQYF
>-|-|TRBV5-4|TRBJ2-1
TGTGCCAGCAGCTCGGACTTTAGCTCCTACAATGAGCAGTTCTTC
CASSSDFSSYNEQFF
>-|-|TRBV6-5|TRBJ1-4
TGTGCCAGCAGTTATCGGCAGAATGAAAAACTGTTTTTT
CASSYRQNEKLFF
>-|TRBD2|TRBV29-1|TRBJ2-5
TGCAGCGTTGGCGGGGGTAGCGGCCAAGAGACCCAGTACTTC
CSVGGGSGQETQYF
>-|TRBD1|TRBV9|TRBJ2-3
TGTGCCAGCAGCCCCCGGGACAGACGCGCAGATACGCAGTATTTT
CASSPRDRRADTQYF
>few|-|TRBV20-1|TRBJ1-1
TGCAGTGTCCCGGGCGGGGCGAACACTGAAGCTTTCTTT
CSVPGGANTEAFF
>-|TRBD2|TRBV28|TRBJ2-5
TGTGCCAGCAGTTTGGAGGGGAGGGCCGGCGAGACCCAGTACTTC
CASSLEGRAGETQYF
>few|-|TRBV20-1|TRBJ2-7
TGCAGTGCTAGAGATGGGACGGCCGGATCCTACGAGCAGTACTTC
CSARDGTAGSYEQYF
>few|-|TRBV7-2|TRBJ2-3
TGTGCCAGCAGCTTAGAGACACGGGCAGCAGATACGCAGTATTTT
CASSLETRAADTQYF
>few|TRBD2|TRBV6-2/TRBV6-3|TRBJ2-4
TGTGCCAGCAGTCCGACGGGAGGGCGGAACATTCAGTACTTC
CASSPTGGRNIQYF
>-|TRBD1|TRBV4-3|TRBJ1-2
TGCGCCAGCAGCCAAGATCTGGACAGGGGGAACTATGGCTACACCTTC
CASSQDLDRGNYGYTF
>-|TRBD1|TRBV11-2|TRBJ2-1
TGTGCCAGCAGCTTCGGACAGGCAACAAATGAGCAGTTCTTC
CASSFGQATNEQFF
>few|-|TRBV12-3/TRBV12-4|TRBJ1-2
TGTGCCAGCAGTGCTAACAGGAGGGATGGCTACACCTTC
CASSANRRDGYTF
>-|-|TRBV25-1|TRBJ2-7
TGTGCCAGCGCTAACAGGGTGGATACCTACGAGCAGTACTTC
CASANRVDTYEQYF
>many|-|TRBV6-2/TRBV6-3|TRBJ1-5
TGTGCCAGCAGATTCCGGACGATCAATCAGCCCCAGCATTTT
CASRFRTINQPQHF
>few|-|TRBV12-3/TRBV12-4|TRBJ2-7
TGTGCCAGCAGTTTGGGGGCCGGGGCGGGAGTTCACGAGCAGTACTTC
CASSLGAGAGVHEQYF
>many|-|TRBV12-3/TRBV12-4|TRBJ1-5
TGTGCCAGCAGTTTGGGGGGATTTAGCAATCAGCCCCAGCATTTT
CASSLGGFSNQPQHF
>-|TRBD1|TRBV25-1|TRBJ1-1
TGTGCCAGCAAGGCCTTACAGGGGACTGAAGCTTTCTTT
CASKALQGTEAFF
>few|-|TRBV12-3/TRBV12-4|TRBJ1-2
TGTGCCAGCACCTTCGGGGGGTACGGCTACACCTTC
CASTFGGYGYTF
>few|-|TRBV12-3/TRBV12-4|TRBJ1-1
TGTGCCAGCAGCGACCCAGGGGTGGGCACTGAAGCTTTCTTT
CASSDPGVGTEAFF
>-|-|TRBV20-1|TRBJ2-7
TGCAGTGCTGGGCGGGACGGCTCCTACGAGCAGTACTTC
CSAGRDGSYEQYF
>-|-|TRBV20-1|TRBJ1-1
TGCAGTGCTAGTGGAGGGCCGGAGGTCACTGAAGCTTTCTTT
CSASGGPEVTEAFF
>few|TRBD1|TRBV20-1|TRBJ2-5
TGCAGTGCTAGAAGGGGACAGACAGAGACCCAGTACTTC
CSARRGQTETQYF
>few|TRBD2|TRBV6-1|TRBJ2-5
TGTGCCAGCACCCCGTGGGGGGGGGGAGAGACCCAGTACTTC
CASTPWGGGETQYF
>few|-|TRBV5-4|TRBJ2-2
TGTGCCAGCAGCTCTGGACAGAGACCGAACACCGGGGAGCTGTTTTTT
CASSSGQRPNTGELFF
>many|-|TRBV7-9|TRBJ1-1
TGTGCCAGCAGCTTACCAGGGGAGAACACTGAAGCTTTCTTT
CASSLPGENTEAFF
>few|TRBD1|TRBV20-1|TRBJ1-2
TGCAGTGCTAGAGAACAGGGGGATGGCTACACCTTC
CSAREQGDGYTF
>-|-|TRBV11-2|TRBJ2-7
TGTGCCAGCAGGTCGGTCAGGGGCTACGAGCAGTACTTC
CASRSVRGYEQYF
>-|TRBD2|TRBV12-3/TRBV12-4|TRBJ2-2
TGTGCCAGCAGACCGGGGGGGTCCGGGGAGCTGTTTTTT
CASRPGGSGELFF
>many|-|TRBV20-1|TRBJ2-7
TGCAGTGCTAGAGACTGGGAGCCCTACTACGAGCAGTACTTC
CSARDWEPYYEQYF
>few|-|TRBV4-3|TRBJ2-7
TGCGCCAGCAGCCAAGACCTCTCGGCTAGCGAGCAGTACTTC
CASSQDLSASEQYF
>-|-|TRBV20-1|TRBJ2-3
TGCAGTGCTCTTAAGGGGGGAGTAACGACAGATACGCAGTATTTT
CSALKGGVTTDTQYF
>few|-|TRBV6-1|TRBJ2-3
TGTGCCAGCAGCGGACACCAGACTCTCACAGATACGCAGTATTTT
CASSGHQTLTDTQYF
>many|-|TRBV7-2|TRBJ2-7
TGTGCCAGCAGCATTCTCTACGAGCAGTACTTC
CASSILYEQYF
>-|-|TRBV11-3|TRBJ2-1
TGTGCCAGCAGTCCGGACTCGAGCTCCTACAATGAGCAGTTCTTC
CASSPDSSSYNEQFF
>-|-|TRBV20-1|TRBJ2-3
TGCAGTGCAGGCCAGGGTTCAAGCACAGATACGCAGTATTTT
CSAGQGSSTDTQYF
>many|-|TRBV12-3/TRBV12-4|TRBJ2-7
TGTGCCAGCGGTCAGTACGAGCAGTACTTC
CASGQYEQYF
>few|-|TRBV12-3/TRBV12-4|TRBJ2-3
TGTGCCAGCAGTGACGGAGGGACCCAGAGGACAGATACGCAGTATTTT
CASSDGGTQRTDTQYF
>-|TRBD2|TRBV6-5|TRBJ2-7
TGTGCCAGCAGTTACTCAGGGATCACTAGCGGGTACGAGCAGTACTTC
CASSYSGITSGYEQYF
>-|-|TRBV7-9|TRBJ2-1
TGTGCCAGCAGCTCGACGAAATCCAATGAGCAGTTCTTC
CASSSTKSNEQFF
>-|TRBD2|TRBV9|TRBJ2-3
TGTGCCAGCAGCCCCCGACTAGCCCAGAAGTCAGATACGCAGTATTTT
CASSPRLAQKSDTQYF
>few|-|TRBV20-1|TRBJ2-7
TGCAGTGCTAGATTGCGTCCTGGAGGGGAGCAGTACTTC
CSARLRPGGEQYF
>many|TRBD1|TRBV6-5|TRBJ2-7
TGTGCCAGCAGTTACGACAGGGGGTCCTACGAGCAGTACTTC
CASSYDRGSYEQYF
>few|-|TRBV12-3/TRBV12-4|TRBJ2-7
TGTGCCAGCAGTTTACGGCGGGGAACCTACGAGCAGTACTTC
CASSLRRGTYEQYF
>-|-|TRBV20-1|TRBJ2-4
TGCAGTGCTGGTAGAGGGGCCAAAAACATTCAGTACTTC
CSAGRGAKNIQYF
>-|-|TRBV12-3/TRBV12-4|TRBJ2-7
TGTGCCAGCAGTCCCAGGCGTTCCTACGAGCAGTACTTC
CASSPRRSYEQYF
>many|TRBD2|TRBV6-2/TRBV6-3|TRBJ2-1
TGTGCCAGCAGGCTATTAGCGGGAGGCGGTTACAATGAGCAGTTCTTC
CASRLLAGGGYNEQFF
>-|-|TRBV12-3/TRBV12-4|TRBJ1-5
TGTGCCAGCAGCCACCAGCTGACAGAGAATAGCAATCAGCCCCAGCATTTT
CASSHQLTENSNQPQHF
>few|-|TRBV11-2|TRBJ1-6
TGTGCCAGCAGCGCCGGGAACTATAATTCACCCCTCCACTTT
CASSAGNYNSPLHF
>-|-|TRBV4-3|TRBJ2-1
TGCGCCAGCAGCCAAGATGGTAGCAGGTACAATGAGCAGTTCTTC
CASSQDGSRYNEQFF
>-|-|TRBV6-5|TRBJ2-3
TGTGCCAGCAGTTACTCGCCTAGCTCAGATACGCAGTATTTT
CASSYSPSSDTQYF
>few|-|TRBV21-1|TRBJ1-1
TGTGCCAGCAGCGGGGGGGGTCTCGAGAACACTGAAGCTTTCTTT
CASSGGGLENTEAFF
>-|-|TRBV6-1|TRBJ2-7
TGTGCCAGCAGAACCGGGACCGCCACCTACGAGCAGTACTTC
CASRTGTATYEQYF
>-|-|TRBV7-2|TRBJ2-1
TGTGCCAGCACCTCGGAGGGGTGGGTCAATGAGCAGTTCTTC
CASTSEGWVNEQFF
>few|-|TRBV7-2|TRBJ2-5
TGTGCCAGCAGCTCTGTAGCGGAAGAGACCCAGTACTTC
CASSSVAEETQYF